This T cell receptor beta chain originates from a study of neoadjuvant anti-PD-1 for oral cavity cancer. Study-wide background: Patients without progression got a fourth dose around day 43. The study, taken as a whole, reports: TCR analyses covered only a few patients per response group.

For this clone: Its antigen is not known.

The time point denotes: after neoadjuvant nivolumab, at surgical resection. Per germline, CDR1 MRHNA and CDR2 SNTAGT. The ends lost 4 bases at V and 5 bases at J; junction bases unmatched: 10. There are 16 residues in the CDR3. Clones were read by immunoSEQ multiplex PCR, and TCRdb kept only the in-frame ones, dropping some. The data show 9,500 to 15,000 clones, 71% seen once. The sequence was obtained from a person aged 35-79 years with oral cavity squamous cell carcinoma. V usage is TRBV6-4 and J usage is TRBJ2-5; 10 nucleotides agree with TRBD2. Material: PBMCs, obtained after nivolumab (anti-PD-1) treatment. The CDR3 region has the DNA TGTGCCAGCAGTGGGGGGATAACTAGCGGGATTGAGACCCAGTACTTC. Its protein is CASSGGITSGIETQYF.